Detailed here is one TCR beta chain. No antigen is known for it. This CDR3 has 12 residues. Trimming shortened V by 7 bases and J by 2 bases, and 9 bases separated the two germline ends. Germline V gene sequence: CDR1 SGHTA, CDR2 FQGNSA. This entry comes from a study of identifying expanded T cells in peripheral blood. Broader study findings: Differentially abundant clones: around 1.2 between replicates, approximately 16 at roughly 13 days, around 20 at four.

The assay was immunoSEQ multiplex PCR, and TCRdb's table has in-frame clones only and misses some. Among around 94,000 clones listed, about 85% were seen once. What was sequenced was blood. The clonotype was recovered from a person aged 18 to 70 in good health. This chain connects TRBV7-2 to TRBJ2-7; D is undetermined. For the CDR3, the DNA is TGTGCCAGCACCACGGAACCCTACGAGCAGTACTTC. Its protein is CASTTEPYEQYF.